These T cell receptor beta chains were read from a single sample in a study of OX40 agonist ivuxolimab in advanced cancers. The method was immunoSEQ multiplex PCR; TCRdb's version includes in-frame clones alone and lacks a portion of them. Of some 60,000 clones listed, approximately 90% were seen once; the top ten hold around 2%. The starting material was CD4+ or CD8+ T cells sorted from blood, obtained in a trial of the OX40 agonist ivuxolimab. These receptors all stem from an adult with an advanced solid tumor such as melanoma, head and neck, liver or kidney cancer. Both conserved end residues are part of each CDR3. Fields, in order: J gene, V gene, CDR3 length, CDR3 protein.

TRBJ2-7 TRBV11-2 16 CASSLEPLAGVYEQYF
TRBJ2-5 TRBV5-8 15 CASSRDGGYWETQYF
TRBJ1-1 TRBV11-3 13 CASSFYQNTEAFF
TRBJ2-5 TRBV2 14 CASSDGQGRETQYF
TRBJ2-3 TRBV9 17 CASSPEGGGPSTDTQYF
TRBJ1-6 TRBV7-2 12 CASSLSNSPLHF
TRBJ2-6 TRBV6-5 15 CASMGGSSGANVLTF
TRBJ1-2 TRBV28 12 CASSGTGYGYTF
TRBJ1-2 TRBV21-1 12 CASSKGGSGYTF
TRBJ1-2 TRBV6-1 15 CASSEQVLANYGYTF
TRBJ1-4 TRBV28 15 CASSSMGQGHEKLFF
TRBJ2-5 TRBV11-2 16 CASSSLLGTGIETQYF
TRBJ2-5 TRBV11-2 17 CASSPEMSGGGLGTQYF
TRBJ2-1 TRBV6-1 16 CASSEALAGVYYEQFF
TRBJ2-3 TRBV29-1 13 CSVEAGAGDTQYF
TRBJ1-1 TRBV27 14 CASSTGTENTEAFF
TRBJ1-5 TRBV28 14 CASNKALSNQPQHF
TRBJ2-7 TRBV2 14 CASSEAGVGYEQYF
TRBJ2-7 TRBV6-5 15 CASSYHETGIVEQYF
TRBJ2-4 TRBV11-2 14 CASSRGLRGLIQYF
TRBJ2-3 TRBV5-1 14 CASSLEGALDTQYF
TRBJ2-4 TRBV6-5 11 CASRKTGIQYF
TRBJ2-1 TRBV7-6 14 CASSLDGDVGEQFF
TRBJ1-4 TRBV30 18 CAWSLKRDRWQTNEKLFF
TRBJ2-2 TRBV27 13 CASRQSSTGELFF
TRBJ2-1 TRBV27 11 CASSLRGEQFF
TRBJ2-5 TRBV2 13 CASSGGLAETQYF
TRBJ1-5 TRBV28 12 CASAGANQPQHF
TRBJ2-3 TRBV5-1 14 CASRVEGNTDTQYF
TRBJ1-3 TRBV21-1 17 CASSISPGQPSGNTIYF
TRBJ1-4 TRBV4-3 17 CASSQSGTIATNEKLFF
TRBJ2-1 TRBV5-4 16 CASSSKLAGVMNEQFF
TRBJ1-1 TRBV7-9 12 CASRRGQGEAFF
TRBJ2-5 TRBV29-1 13 CSGASGGQETQYF
TRBJ2-1 TRBV6-1 14 CASSVQGGYNEQFF
TRBJ1-2 TRBV12-5 13 CASGKGGIYGYTF
TRBJ1-1 TRBV29-1 13 CSVGVGGDTEAFF
TRBJ2-7 TRBV19 15 CASSTSGGYLYEQYF
TRBJ2-2 TRBV4-1 13 CASSQPTTGELFF
TRBJ1-6 TRBV6-1 16 CASREQGSSYNSPLHF
TRBJ1-2 TRBV5-8 17 CASSFGSTSGSFYGYTF
TRBJ2-7 TRBV13 12 CASSFTGSEQYF
TRBJ2-7 TRBV6-5 14 CASSYRGTAYEQYF
TRBJ2-1 TRBV28 15 CASSPGLAGGYEQFF
TRBJ1-5 TRBV6-1 18 CASSERGRWTDSNQPQHF
TRBJ1-1 TRBV5-4 16 CASSSLTGSPNTEAFF
TRBJ2-7 TRBV29-1 13 CSALRDSDYEQYF
TRBJ1-1 TRBV6-5 16 CASSYSRLGGRNEAFF
TRBJ2-7 TRBV6-1 13 CASRPAGVSEQYF
TRBJ2-3 TRBV9 14 CASSVQTVGDTQYF
TRBJ1-6 TRBV11-2 17 CASSSPHDQGDNSPLHF
TRBJ1-2 TRBV19 14 CASTPLGRAYGYTF
TRBJ1-5 TRBV28 13 CASSSGQIQPQHF
TRBJ2-5 TRBV15 12 CATSRDSGTQYF
TRBJ1-3 TRBV9 18 CASSVGQGEGGSGNTIYF
TRBJ1-1 TRBV27 15 CASSAQGTRGTEAFF
TRBJ2-7 TRBV29-1 12 CSVGITDYEQYF